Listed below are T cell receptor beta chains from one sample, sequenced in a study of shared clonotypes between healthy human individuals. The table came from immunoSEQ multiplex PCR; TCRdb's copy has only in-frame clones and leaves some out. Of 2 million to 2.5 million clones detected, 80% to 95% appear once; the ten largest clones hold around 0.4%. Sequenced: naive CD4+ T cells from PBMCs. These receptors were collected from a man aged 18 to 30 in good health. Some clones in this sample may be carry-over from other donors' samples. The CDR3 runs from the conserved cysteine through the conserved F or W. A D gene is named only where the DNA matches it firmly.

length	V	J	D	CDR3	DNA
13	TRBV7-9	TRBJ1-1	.	CASSPRQFTEAFF	TGTGCCAGCAGCCCTAGACAATTCACTGAAGCTTTCTTT
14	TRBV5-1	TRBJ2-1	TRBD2	CASSLETSGRSKFF	TGCGCCAGCAGCTTGGAGACTAGCGGGCGGTCAAAGTTCTTC
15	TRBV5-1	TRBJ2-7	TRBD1	CASSPEGQAMYEQYF	TGCGCCAGCAGCCCCGAAGGACAGGCGATGTACGAGCAGTACTTC
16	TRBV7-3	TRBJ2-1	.	CASSSPEFYYMGEQFF	TGTGCCAGCAGCTCCCCGGAGTTTTATTATATGGGTGAGCAGTTCTTC
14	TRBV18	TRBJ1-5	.	CASSPPGQYQPQHF	TGTGCCAGCTCACCGCCGGGACAATATCAGCCCCAGCATTTT
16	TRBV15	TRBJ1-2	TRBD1	CATSRDPTGGAEGYTF	TGTGCCACCAGCAGGGACCCGACAGGGGGCGCGGAAGGCTACACCTTC
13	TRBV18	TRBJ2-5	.	CASSPPRAGAQYF	TGTGCCAGCTCACCACCCAGGGCCGGGGCCCAGTACTTC
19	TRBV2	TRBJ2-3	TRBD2	CASSERRGRVRTGSDTQYF	TGTGCCAGCAGTGAGCGTCGGGGGAGGGTACGCACGGGGTCAGATACGCAGTATTTT
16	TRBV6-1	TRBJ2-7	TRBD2	CASSVRGGGASYEQYF	TGTGCCAGCAGTGTCCGCGGGGGGGGCGCATCCTACGAGCAGTACTTC
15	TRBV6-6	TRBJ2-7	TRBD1	CASSYSTGSSYEQYF	TGTGCCAGCAGTTACTCGACAGGGAGCTCCTACGAGCAGTACTTC
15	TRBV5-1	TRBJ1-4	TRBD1	CASSLGGQTNEKLFF	TGCGCCAGCAGCTTGGGGGGACAGACCAATGAAAAACTGTTTTTT
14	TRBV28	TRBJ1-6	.	CASSLWTDNSPLHF	TGTGCCAGCAGTTTATGGACAGACAATTCACCCCTCCACTTT
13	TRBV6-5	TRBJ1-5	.	CASSSTGNQPQHF	TGTGCCAGCAGCAGCACGGGCAATCAGCCCCAGCATTTT
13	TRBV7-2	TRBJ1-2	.	CASSPTDRPRATF	TGTGCCAGCAGCCCAACCGACAGGCCGCGGGCCACCTTC
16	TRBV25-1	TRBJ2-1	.	CASSQTGSDSYNEQFF	TGTGCCAGCAGCCAGACGGGATCCGACTCCTACAATGAGCAGTTCTTC